The T cell receptor (beta chain) under discussion was sequenced for a study of human T cells and chemical hapten exposure. The time point is: patch test 2, 6 weeks after DPC sensitization. Treatment given: therapeutic diphenylcyclopropenone sensitization with weekly scalp DPC. Donors were 18 to 70-year-old alopecia patients suitable for DPC. Germline V gene lookup returns CDR1 SGHRS and CDR2 YFSETQ. Trimming pared 0 bases from V and 3 bases from J, leaving 10 bases between. The CDR3 covers 15 residues. The study's findings and limits: Expanded TCR sets contained significantly more large CDR3 similarity clusters than controls.

This clonotype was seen repeatedly, ten times or more. The antigen is unknown. Each cDNA molecule in the library carried unique molecular identifiers. Original processing methods: Sampled TCR counts reached a median of 95,638 per sample, with values ranging from roughly 20,000 to 700,000. TCRdb reprocessed the RACE reads via MiXCR and lists one record per CDR3 protein. For this entry, the V and J calls and clone size follow TCRdb and not the study's own pipeline. Counted here are 140,000 or so distinct CDR3 sequences, 12% occurring once; the ten biggest clones make up 1.3% to 1.5%. The material sequenced was whole blood, taken in connection with sensitization to the hapten diphenylcyclopropenone (DPC). The chain is built from TRBV5-1 and TRBJ1-5; no reliable D call. The clonotype originates from a woman in her fifties or sixties with alopecia areata. Some clones in this sample may be carry-over from other donors' samples. CDR3 sequence reads: CASSLDGPDNQPQHF. The CDR3 DNA follows: TGCGCCAGCAGCTTGGATGGGCCGGACAATCAGCCCCAGCATTTT.